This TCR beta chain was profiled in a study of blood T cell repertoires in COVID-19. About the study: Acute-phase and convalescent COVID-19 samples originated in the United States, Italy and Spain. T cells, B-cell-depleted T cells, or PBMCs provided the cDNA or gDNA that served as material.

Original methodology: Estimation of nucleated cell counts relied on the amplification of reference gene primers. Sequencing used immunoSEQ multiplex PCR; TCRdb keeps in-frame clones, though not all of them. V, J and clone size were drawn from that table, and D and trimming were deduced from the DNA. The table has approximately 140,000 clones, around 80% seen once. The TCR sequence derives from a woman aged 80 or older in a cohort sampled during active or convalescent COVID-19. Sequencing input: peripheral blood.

CDR3 sequence (DNA): TGTGCCAGCAGAACCGACAGAGACACCGGGGAGCTGTTTTTT. This encodes CASRTDRDTGELFF. This chain joins TRBV6-4 and TRBJ2-2; TRBD1 is a possible D gene (5 bases). The V gene's germline CDR1 is MRHNA and CDR2 SNTAGT. Trimming removed 6 bases at V and 3 bases at J, with 11 bases between. This CDR3 region has 14 residues.